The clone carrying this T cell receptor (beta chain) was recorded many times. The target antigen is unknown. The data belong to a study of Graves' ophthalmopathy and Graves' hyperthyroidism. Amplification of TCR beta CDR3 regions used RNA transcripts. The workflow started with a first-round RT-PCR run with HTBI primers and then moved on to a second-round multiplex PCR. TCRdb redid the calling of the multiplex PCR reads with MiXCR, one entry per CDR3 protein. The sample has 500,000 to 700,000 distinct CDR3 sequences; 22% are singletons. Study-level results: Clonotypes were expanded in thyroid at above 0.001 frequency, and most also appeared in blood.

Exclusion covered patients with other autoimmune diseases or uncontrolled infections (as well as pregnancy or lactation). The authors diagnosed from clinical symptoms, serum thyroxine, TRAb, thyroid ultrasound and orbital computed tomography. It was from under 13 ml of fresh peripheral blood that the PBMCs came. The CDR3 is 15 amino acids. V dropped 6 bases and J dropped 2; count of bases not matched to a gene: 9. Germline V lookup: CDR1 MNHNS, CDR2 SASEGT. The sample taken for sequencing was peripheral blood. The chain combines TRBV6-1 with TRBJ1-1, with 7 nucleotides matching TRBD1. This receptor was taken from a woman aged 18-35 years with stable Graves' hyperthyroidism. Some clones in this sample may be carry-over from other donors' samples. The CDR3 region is CASSRSTGRNTEAFF. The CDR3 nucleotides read TGTGCCAGCAGCCGGTCGACAGGGAGAAACACTGAAGCTTTCTTT.